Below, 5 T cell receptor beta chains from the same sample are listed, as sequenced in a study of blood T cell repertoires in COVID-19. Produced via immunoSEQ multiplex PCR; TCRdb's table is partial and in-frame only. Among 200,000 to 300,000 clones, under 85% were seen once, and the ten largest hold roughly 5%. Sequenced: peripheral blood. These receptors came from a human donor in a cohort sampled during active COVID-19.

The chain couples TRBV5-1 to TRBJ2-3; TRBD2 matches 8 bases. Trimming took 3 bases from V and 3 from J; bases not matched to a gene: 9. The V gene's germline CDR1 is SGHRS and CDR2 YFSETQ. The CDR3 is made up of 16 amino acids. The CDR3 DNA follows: TGCGCCAGCAGCTCCGGGAGCGGGAGAAGGACAGATACGCAGTATTTT. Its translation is CASSSGSGRRTDTQYF.

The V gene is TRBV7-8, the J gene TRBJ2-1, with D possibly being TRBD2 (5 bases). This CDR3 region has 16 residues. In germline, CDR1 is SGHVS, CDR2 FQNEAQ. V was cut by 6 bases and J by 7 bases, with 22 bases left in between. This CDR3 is CASSLPKLVGTNEQFF. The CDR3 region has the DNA TGTGCCAGCAGTTTGCCCAAACTAGTTGGAACAAATGAGCAGTTCTTC.

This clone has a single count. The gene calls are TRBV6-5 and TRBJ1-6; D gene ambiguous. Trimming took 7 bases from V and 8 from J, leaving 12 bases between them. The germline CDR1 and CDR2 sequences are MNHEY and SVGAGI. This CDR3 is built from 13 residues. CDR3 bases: TGTGCCAGCACTGGAGGCAGAGATTCACCCCTCCACTTT. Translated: CASTGGRDSPLHF.

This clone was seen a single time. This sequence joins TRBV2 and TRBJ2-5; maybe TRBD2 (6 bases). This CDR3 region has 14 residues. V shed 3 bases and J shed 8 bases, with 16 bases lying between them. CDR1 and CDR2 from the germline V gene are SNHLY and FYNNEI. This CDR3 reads CASSEGLTPGTQYF. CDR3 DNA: TGTGCCAGCAGTGAGGGACTCACGCCAGGAACCCAGTACTTC.

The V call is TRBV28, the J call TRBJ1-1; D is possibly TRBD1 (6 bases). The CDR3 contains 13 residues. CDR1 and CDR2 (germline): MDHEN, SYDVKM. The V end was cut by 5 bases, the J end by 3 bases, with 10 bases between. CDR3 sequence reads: CASSTGLYTEAFF. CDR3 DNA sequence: TGTGCCAGCAGTACAGGGCTGTACACTGAAGCTTTCTTT.